This T cell receptor (beta chain) was retrieved from a study of cytomegalovirus exposure and HLA in healthy donors (dated by TCRdb to 2016 to 2017). In the study overall: According to an earlier analysis of a few hundred of the donors, about 179 million T cells yielded 90 million to 140 million unique TCR beta sequences and roughly 280 Gb of sequence data. An early release covering roughly 580 HLA-typed donors comprised about 300 gigabases of sequencing data and tens of millions of unique TCR sequences. The genetic ancestry cluster associated with self-reported Caucasian donors included over 65% of the 350 to 500 genotyped donors. The study aimed to test whether signatures of past pathogen exposure could be identified by cataloging public T cell receptors. The study profiled the T cell repertoires of under 700 subjects by immunosequencing and related them to cytomegalovirus serostatus. Besides the first cohort of roughly 660 subjects, a separate validation cohort made up of over 100 different subjects was used. To predict cytomegalovirus infection status, the study combined high-throughput TCR immunosequencing, statistical association of individual TCRs with disease status, and machine learning. To study patterns of TCR occurrence, a later analysis re-analyzed previously published TCR beta repertoires from 666 donors and added high-resolution HLA genotyping. Rather than using new phenotypic data, the later analysis identified candidate immune exposures from TCR beta sequences and from how often those sequences occurred across donors. An earlier analysis of 587 of the donors used high-throughput TCR beta sequencing to judge whether each TCR beta V gene segment behaved as functional or pseudogenic. Donor age, sex, ethnicity and CMV serostatus were collected together with the repertoire data. Genome-wide SNP genotypes for about 65% of the 666 donors were used in a later genetic analysis, which treated that subset as a discovery cohort. All discovery cohort repertoires had been generated using a single sequencing platform. HLA typing covered class I and class II loci at four-digit resolution. The number of donors typed differed by locus, with about 629-640 for A, B, C, DRB1 and DQB1, around 560 for DQA1, over 600 for DPA1, and approximately 470 for DPB1. Because of strong linkage in the cohort, 4 to 6 DR-DQ haplotypes were treated as single units for association and clustering. Across 398 genotyped donors of the cohort, an average of approximately 240,000 unique TCR beta nucleotide sequences per donor were sequenced, and approximately 19% of those sequences were non-productive.

The cohort was made up of 666 healthy bone marrow donors. At the time of sampling, every cohort member was nominally healthy, though immune exposures that went unrecorded were likely present. The donor tested CMV seropositive and was one of the 289 seropositive cohort members. Each donor provided a peripheral blood sample, and peripheral blood mononuclear cells were used for TCR beta sequencing. The Qiagen DNeasy Blood Extraction Kit was used to extract genomic DNA from the blood cell samples. Receptor amplification or capture employed the immunoSEQ multiplex PCR assay. A mixture of 60 forward primers for TCR Vbeta segments and 13 reverse primers for TCR Jbeta segments was used in the multiplex PCR. The CDR3 region of rearranged TCR beta genes was amplified from genomic DNA with a multiplex PCR assay. The amplified TCR beta libraries were sequenced on the Illumina HiSeq System as 87-base-pair reads. In the source study's methods: In a later analysis, tens of millions of unique TCR beta chains were counted across the 690 or so repertoires, and around 10 million of these chains were shared by at least two donors. Raw reads were error-corrected and collapsed into unique sequences by a nearest-neighbor algorithm in which closely related sequences were merged to remove PCR and sequencing errors. Alignment of CDR3 sequences to IMGT reference sequences was used to assign V, D and J gene segments. For a sequence to be retained, a match of at least six nucleotides to both a V gene segment and a J gene segment was required. Rearrangements were called productive when the CDR3 lacked stop codons and stayed in frame with V and J; all others were non-productive. Following IMGT convention, CDR3 was defined as the stretch from the second conserved V-encoded cysteine to the conserved J-encoded phenylalanine. The earlier analysis of about 610 of the donors excluded sequences that lacked an unambiguous match to a single V gene segment. In an earlier analysis of 587 of the donors, V segments were called functional above 56.7% productive rearrangements and were called segregating when the between-donor standard deviation exceeded 5%. A statistical classification framework was built to diagnose cytomegalovirus status from the catalog of TCR beta chain sequences. V and J gene assignment, in a later analysis, came from comparing TCR nucleotide sequences with IMGT/GENE-DB human TR gene sequences. In a later analysis, CDR3 sequences and most-parsimonious VDJ recombination scenarios were assigned using the TCRdist pipeline. In a later analysis, every TCR beta chain was defined by the combination of its CDR3 amino acid sequence and its V-gene family, and reads without a unique V-gene family were dropped. In a later analysis, a few hundred highly shared, low-generation-probability nucleotide sequences were removed to address suspected cross-contamination and a sequencing artifact. In a later analysis, a clonal expansion index for each public chain was calculated from normalized within-repertoire ranks of inferred template counts. A later analysis computed generation probabilities with a VDJ recombination model fitted to out-of-frame rearrangements, and checked the results against IGoR. In a later analysis, hypergeometric tests were used to score TCR-TCR, TCR-HLA and TCR-CMV co-occurrence, with a repertoire-size bias correction applied to TCR pairs. To estimate false discovery rates, a later analysis permuted the HLA or CMV assignments 20 times. In a later analysis, co-occurring TCRs were grouped using DBSCAN, with TCRdist sequence similarity added in when clustering inside HLA-allele-positive subsets. Repertoires with fewer than 30,000 or more than 120,000 public chains were left out of co-occurrence clustering, as were five repertoires with anomalous nucleotide sharing. TCRdb provides this immuneACCESS table in a form limited to in-frame rearrangements. Some clones are lacking; in checked studies, under half of them reflect an unresolved V gene, and why the rest are absent is not known. That table gives V, J and clone size, and the DNA gave D and trimming. This sample has fewer than 120,000 clones in its table, and approximately 82% of those were observed once. 13% of the sample goes to the ten largest clones.

In the germline V gene (reference sequence), CDR1 corresponds to SEHNR and CDR2 to FQNEAQ. V loses 7 bases at its end and J loses 1 base; junction bases beyond the gene matches: 9. Spanning cysteine to phenylalanine, the CDR3 consists of 16 amino acids. The only DNA kept is the CDR3, 48 bases in frame from the first base. Comments on this clone: It lacks a known antigen. No much larger clone is present one base from it, and per-base qualities are unavailable.

The paper as a whole reports these results and caveats: A later analysis found that HLA-associated TCR beta chains were more clonally expanded and had lower generation probabilities than equally common non-associated chains. While some public TCRs were present in many individuals, most TCR sequences turned up only very rarely across donors. In vitro tests confirmed that a few of the cytomegalovirus-associated TCR beta chains recognize cytomegalovirus antigens. A further reported finding was that TCR beta sequences accurately predicted the HLA-A and HLA-B alleles for most subjects in the first cohort. Because counts were too low, 15 to 20 rarely observed V segments, including chromosome 9 orphons, were excluded from the earlier analysis of 587 of the donors. A total of 164 TCR beta chains were listed by the study as associated with cytomegalovirus. According to a later analysis, parvovirus B19, influenza, CMV and Epstein-Barr virus appeared linked to several top co-occurrence clusters. An earlier analysis of around 500 of the donors showed that most TCR beta V segments appeared in productive rearrangements either about 87% or about 30% of the time, which broadly matched IMGT annotations. According to the authors, the approach could potentially be generalized to other disease states and immunological phenotypes. Most CMV-associated TCR beta chains appeared to be HLA-restricted in a later analysis, and the HLA associations seemed to be driven largely by CMV exposure. In a later analysis, the rate of TCR association differed among HLA loci, with DRB1 alleles having the most associated TCRs and HLA-C alleles having the fewest. This cohort had only TCR beta chains sequenced, and the lack of alpha or paired-chain data limited which features could be detected. Cytomegalovirus status was reported to be diagnosed by the classifier with high specificity and sensitivity in both the original and validation cohorts. Assigning TCR associations to individual alleles was difficult when HLA alleles, especially DR and DQ, strongly co-occurred. In a later genetic analysis, a missense DCLRE1C variant was associated with V-gene and J-gene trimming of TCR beta chains, and the association was replicated in an independent cohort. The only immune exposure information available for the cohort was CMV serostatus. At a false discovery rate of 0.05, a later analysis linked about 16,000 TCR beta sequences to specific HLA alleles. Roughly uniform sequencing depth across donors was assumed in presence/absence analyses, although this assumption may not hold. Some IMGT-functional V segments, including TRBV6-2 and TRBV6-3, could not be distinguished by the 87-base-pair reads and were therefore excluded. According to a later genetic analysis, donors in an Asian-associated ancestry cluster had fewer N-insertions in productive TCRs than the approximately 670-donor mean. A cluster of highly shared sequence variants was judged likely to represent a technical artifact of the sequencing pipeline. Correlated functional status among segregating V segments might be attributable to linkage disequilibrium, but an unknown experimental factor could not be ruled out. HLA typing was unavailable for some donors at each locus, so association tests used only the typed subset.

The sequence was obtained from a man aged 30 to 45 in good health and CMV-seropositive. Sample: PBMCs. The sequence joins TRBV7-9 to TRBJ2-2, with 7 junctional bases fitting TRBD1. The CDR3 sequence is CASTGDRAQNTGELFF. In nucleotide form, the sequence is TGTGCCAGCACCGGAGACAGGGCCCAGAACACCGGGGAGCTGTTTTTT.